The 22 T cell receptor beta chains reported below all come from one sample, sequenced in a study of post-analysis software for immune sequencing data (dated by TCRdb to about 2015). The library was generated by PCR. Sequenced on an Illumina HiSeq 2500. Unique molecular identifiers were incorporated into TCR beta cDNA libraries to reduce PCR and sequencing biases. Through fastp at Q25 and MiXCR, TCRdb rebuilt clones from the public reads, retaining in-frame beta chains. Every entry covers one CDR3 protein and lists the most common genes and DNA from its rows. Here the sample has around 200,000 distinct CDR3 sequences; around 30% occur a single time. The top ten constitute more than 3% of the sample. Antigen specificity for these receptors is unknown. What the authors observed across the whole study: Roughly 5 TRBV segments, including TRBV5-6, TRBV5-1 and TRBV20-1, were significantly more frequent in patients than controls.

Sequenced sample: blood. These receptors all stem from a girl younger than 18 with multiple sclerosis.

This clonotype was picked up a small number of times. This sequence joins TRBV7-3 and TRBJ2-3; TRBD2 matches 9 bases. Per germline, CDR1 SGHTA and CDR2 FQGTGA. The trim removed 1 base at V and 2 bases at J, leaving 4 bases unmatched. The CDR3 runs 16 residues. This chain's CDR3 is CASSLMSGGTTDTQYF. The CDR3 DNA reads as TGTGCCAGCAGCTTAATGAGCGGGGGGACCACAGATACGCAGTATTTT.

CDR3 in DNA: TGCAGTGCGCTGCTGCGGAACACTGAAGCTTTCTTT. Translated, it gives CSALLRNTEAFF. The genes are TRBV20-1 and TRBJ1-1; D is ambiguous. Germline V gene lookup returns CDR1 DFQATT and CDR2 SNEGSKA (reference sequence). Trimming left V 6 bases short and J 1 base short, with 9 bases between. CDR3 length equals 12 residues.

There are a few counts of this clonotype. The chain links TRBV12-3 or TRBV12-4 to TRBJ2-3, with 10 bases that match TRBD2. This CDR3 comprises 15 residues. V lost 1 base to trimming and J lost 6 bases; unmatched junction nucleotides: 4. CDR3 coding DNA: TGTGCCAGCAGTTTAGGTCTAGCGGGAGTGGATACGCAGTATTTT. Translated: CASSLGLAGVDTQYF.

The rearrangement links TRBV15 to TRBJ1-1; D may be TRBD1 (6 bases). Per germline, CDR1 LNHNV and CDR2 YYDKDF (reference sequence). Trimming left V 3 bases short and J 1 base short, with 12 bases between. This CDR3 contains 15 residues. The CDR3 bases are TGTGCCACCAGCAGGGGAGGACAGACGAACACTGAAGCTTTCTTT. Its translation is CATSRGGQTNTEAFF.

The CDR3 loop reads CASSVETLAGGPGYNEQFF. Written as DNA, the CDR3 is TGTGCCAGCAGCGTAGAAACCCTAGCGGGAGGGCCGGGGTACAATGAGCAGTTCTTC. The chain is built from TRBV9 and TRBJ2-1, with 12 bases fitting TRBD2. Trimming cost V 0 bases and J 4 bases; bases outside gene matches: 11. Germline CDR1 and CDR2: SGDLS and YYNGEE. The CDR3 spans 19 residues.

This clonotype was recorded at least ten times. The chain is built from TRBV7-9 and TRBJ2-7; D is perhaps TRBD1 or TRBD2 (5 bases each). The CDR3 is made up of 16 amino acids. Germline CDR1 and CDR2: SEHNR and FQNEAQ (reference sequence). The ends were cut back, 6 bases at V and 6 bases at J, with 24 bases in the middle. The CDR3 region is CASRSDRGAQEAEQYF. The CDR3 DNA sequence: TGTGCCAGCAGGTCCGATAGGGGAGCCCAAGAGGCCGAGCAGTACTTC.

The chain uses TRBV12-3 or TRBV12-4 and TRBJ1-1; D gene ambiguous. The CDR3 length is 16 residues. The V end lost 2 bases, the J end lost 3 bases, and 16 bases lay between the germline ends. The CDR3 reads CASSLPWGRQHTEAFF. The DNA for the CDR3 is TGTGCCAGCAGTTTACCCTGGGGAAGGCAGCACACTGAAGCTTTCTTT.

This clonotype has a handful of counts. The chain combines TRBV5-8 with TRBJ1-2, with unresolved D. The germline V and J ends were trimmed by 6 bases and 0 bases, with 9 bases remaining between them. This CDR3 comprises 13 residues. Per germline, CDR1 SGHTS and CDR2 YDEGEE. This chain's CDR3 is CASTLGANYGYTF. The DNA of the CDR3 is TGTGCCAGCACCCTGGGAGCTAACTATGGCTACACCTTC.

This clonotype was counted ten times or more. The chain combines TRBV2 with TRBJ1-5; TRBD1 is a possible D gene (6 bases). This CDR3 has 13 amino acids. V lost 6 bases and J lost 4, with 10 bases in between. The V gene's germline CDR1 is SNHLY and CDR2 FYNNEI. CDR3 bases: TGTGCCAGCAGCGGTACAGGGAATCAGCCCCAGCATTTT. Translated, it gives CASSGTGNQPQHF.

This clonotype appeared many times. The chain couples TRBV29-1 to TRBJ2-7, with 8 bases that match TRBD1. The V segment lost 4 bases and the J segment 1 base; nucleotides outside the gene matches: 6. Germline V lookup: CDR1 SQVTM, CDR2 ANQGSEA. The CDR3 length is 14 residues. The CDR3 loop reads CSVVRDRGSYEQYF. For the CDR3, the DNA is TGCAGCGTTGTTAGAGACAGGGGTTCCTACGAGCAGTACTTC.

This clonotype was picked up a small number of times. V gene TRBV12-3 or TRBV12-4 combines with J gene TRBJ2-5, with 16 bases matching TRBD2. The length of the CDR3 is 18 residues. V lost 6 bases to trimming and J lost 2 bases; unmatched junction nucleotides: 9. DNA for the CDR3: TGTGCCAGCAGCCCGACCGGGACTAGCGGGAGGGTTCAAGAGACCCAGTACTTC. As protein: CASSPTGTSGRVQETQYF.

This sequence joins TRBV28 and TRBJ1-5, with D unresolved. CDR3 size: 13 residues. Germline CDR1 is MDHEN and CDR2 is SYDVKM. Trimming took 6 bases from V and 3 from J, leaving 9 bases between them. CDR3 DNA sequence: TGTGCCAGCAGCGGACGGCTCAATCAGCCCCAGCATTTT. It translates to CASSGRLNQPQHF. Complete variable domain (other parts from reference TRBV28 and TRBJ1-5): DVKVTQSSRYLVKRTGEKVFLECVQDMDHENMFWYRQDPGLGLRLIYFSYDVKMKEKGDIPEGYSVSREKKERFSLILESASTNQTSMYLCASSGRLNQPQHFGDGTRLSIL.

At least ten counts were recorded for this clonotype. This chain joins TRBV12-3 or TRBV12-4 and TRBJ1-5, with D maybe TRBD1 (5 bases). V lost 6 bases and J 6 bases, leaving 12 bases between the germline ends. The CDR3 runs 13 residues. The CDR3 is CASSLTAGQPQHF. DNA for the CDR3: TGTGCCAGCAGCCTGACAGCGGGTCAGCCCCAGCATTTT.

Only a few counts were recorded for this clonotype. This chain joins TRBV18 and TRBJ1-1; D remains ambiguous. V was clipped by 3 bases and J by 3 bases, with 8 bases between them. CDR3 length equals 13 residues. Germline values: CDR1 KGHSH, CDR2 LQKENI. CDR3 protein: CASSPNSHTEAFF. For the CDR3, the DNA is TGTGCCAGCTCACCTAACTCCCACACTGAAGCTTTCTTT.

This chain links TRBV25-1 with TRBJ2-7; 7 bases are shared with TRBD1. The junction had 9 bases not matched to a gene; V was cut back by 7 bases and J by 6 bases. Germline V gene sequence: CDR1 MGHDK, CDR2 SYGVNS. This CDR3 has 13 amino acids. The chain's CDR3 is CASTSTGAVEQYF. The CDR3 nucleotides read TGTGCCAGCACCTCCACAGGGGCGGTCGAGCAGTACTTC.

This clonotype was counted many times. This chain links TRBV29-1 with TRBJ1-4; D may be TRBD1 (6 bases). Germline V gene sequence: CDR1 SQVTM, CDR2 ANQGSEA. The V and J ends lost 5 bases and 6 bases respectively, with 19 bases between them. The CDR3 totals 15 residues. Here the CDR3 DNA reads TGCAGCGTTCTTAAGGAGGGGGGGGAGTATGAAAAACTGTTTTTT. Translated, it gives CSVLKEGGEYEKLFF.

This clonotype was picked up a small number of times. Given a much more abundant clone one base away, this may be a read error. The V and J genes are TRBV12-3 or TRBV12-4 and TRBJ1-1; D ambiguous. The length of the CDR3 is 12 residues. In DNA, the CDR3 is TGTGCCGGCAGCCGCTCCGGGATTGAAGCTTTCTTT. Its protein is CAGSRSGIEAFF.

This clonotype was recorded at least ten times. The rearrangement links TRBV29-1 to TRBJ2-5; D is uncertain. The CDR3 runs 11 residues. Deletions cut 5 bases from V and 2 bases from J, with 6 bases between. Germline CDR1 is SQVTM and CDR2 is ANQGSEA. CDR3 DNA sequence: TGCAGCGTTCTTGGTCAAGAGACCCAGTACTTC. It codes for CSVLGQETQYF. The complete variable domain, with remaining parts taken from reference TRBV29-1 and TRBJ2-5, reads SAVISQKPSRDICQRGTSLTIQCQVDSQVTMMFWYRQQPGQSLTLIATANQGSEATYESGFVIDKFPISRPNLTFSTLTVSNMSPEDSSIYLCSVLGQETQYFGPGTRLLVL.

This clonotype was detected ten times or more. This chain connects TRBV28 to TRBJ2-7; maybe TRBD1 (6 bases). Germline assignment: CDR1 MDHEN and CDR2 SYDVKM. V dropped 6 bases and J dropped 6 bases, with 12 bases sitting between them. The CDR3 runs to 12 residues. In DNA form, the CDR3 reads TGTGCCAGCAGCCCGACAGGATTCGAGCAGTACTTC. Its protein is CASSPTGFEQYF.

This clonotype has a handful of counts. The chain links TRBV7-2 to TRBJ1-2; D is uncertain. Germline CDR1 is SGHTA and CDR2 is FQGNSA. This CDR3 region has 15 residues. The ends were cut back, 2 bases at V and 2 bases at J, with 12 bases in the middle. The CDR3 DNA reads TGTGCCAGCAGCTTAAGCACAGTGGGGAACTATGGCTACACCTTC. It translates to CASSLSTVGNYGYTF.

This clonotype came up many times. The V and J genes are TRBV27 and TRBJ2-7; weak D call: TRBD2 (5 bases). Trimming pared 10 bases from V and 7 bases from J, leaving 14 bases between. The CDR3 has 11 amino acids. CDR1 is MNHEY, CDR2 SMNVEV, per germline (reference sequence). The CDR3 protein is CATGGLGEQYF. The CDR3 coding sequence is TGTGCCACTGGAGGACTGGGGGAGCAGTACTTC.

This clonotype was recorded many times. The chain recombines TRBV30 with TRBJ1-2, with D tentatively TRBD1 (5 bases). CDR1 is GTSNPN and CDR2 is SVGIG in the germline V gene (reference sequence). The CDR3 sequence is 13 residues long. V lost 3 bases and J lost 6, with 14 bases in between. CDR3 amino acids: CAWRPGSRNGYTF. CDR3 bases: TGTGCCTGGAGACCAGGGAGCCGGAATGGCTACACCTTC.